The 18 T cell receptor beta chains listed next were all sequenced from one sample in a study of blood T cells in healthy people across ages. A J-beta primer mix and a sample-barcoded 5' primer were used in a second PCR of roughly 7 to 12 cycles. TCRdb fed the 5' RACE reads into MiXCR, producing one record per CDR3 protein. The data show under 2 million distinct CDR3 sequences, approximately 32% seen once. The sequencing input was blood. Source of these receptors: a woman aged 30 to 39 in good health.

This clonotype has just a few counts. The V call is TRBV10-3, the J call TRBJ2-7; D unresolved. The CDR3 length is 13 residues. The germline CDR1 and CDR2 sequences are ENHRY and SYGVKD. V lost 4 bases and J 3 bases, leaving 10 bases between the germline ends. CDR3 region: CAISGFGVYEQYF. For the CDR3, the DNA is TGTGCCATCAGTGGATTTGGGGTCTACGAGCAGTACTTC.

The chain combines TRBV13 with TRBJ2-1; possible D gene TRBD2, 7 bases. CDR3 length equals 15 residues. Deletions cut 3 bases from V and 7 bases from J, with 16 bases between. The germline gives CDR1 PRHDT, CDR2 FYEKMQ (reference sequence). The CDR3 bases are TGTGCCAGCAGCTTCACCGGACTAGGGGGGAATGAGCAGTTCTTC. Residues: CASSFTGLGGNEQFF.

V is TRBV5-6 and J is TRBJ1-2, with D tentatively TRBD1 (5 bases). The germline gives CDR1 SGHDT, CDR2 YYEEEE. This CDR3 comprises 14 residues. The V and J ends lost 3 bases and 3 bases respectively, with 12 bases between them. This CDR3 is CASSSTGRHYGYTF. In nucleotides, the CDR3 is TGTGCCAGCAGCTCGACGGGGCGGCACTATGGCTACACCTTC.

The rearrangement links TRBV30 to TRBJ2-7, with a tentative D call TRBD1 (6 bases). V dropped 4 bases and J dropped 2 bases, with 21 bases sitting between them. Germline V CDR1 and CDR2: GTSNPN, SVGIG (reference sequence). The CDR3 has 16 amino acids. The CDR3 protein is CAWTRARSGEAYEQYF. The CDR3 DNA is TGTGCCTGGACTCGGGCGAGATCAGGGGAAGCCTACGAGCAGTACTTC.

The table lists this clonotype with a few counts. The rearrangement links TRBV6-2 or TRBV6-3 to TRBJ1-1; D call uncertain. The germline V gene encodes CDR1 MNHEY and CDR2 SVGEGT. V was shortened by 6 bases and J by 4 bases, with 30 bases between the two germline ends. This CDR3 has 19 residues. The CDR3: CASRPIIDGFPSRGTEAFF. CDR3 bases: TGTGCCAGCAGACCCATAATTGACGGATTTCCTTCCCGAGGCACTGAAGCTTTCTTT.

This clonotype has more than one count but fewer than ten. This chain joins TRBV30 and TRBJ1-2; D gene uncertain. V was shortened by 0 bases and J by 4 bases, with 6 bases between the two germline ends. This CDR3 region has 12 residues. The germline V gene has CDR1 GTSNPN and CDR2 SVGIG (reference sequence). The CDR3 DNA follows: TGTGCCTGGAGTGTAGGGATCTATGGCTACACCTTC. It translates to CAWSVGIYGYTF. The full variable domain, in which reference TRBV30 and TRBJ1-2 provide the parts outside the CDR3, is SQTIHQWPATLVQPVGSPLSLECTVEGTSNPNLYWYRQAAGRGLQLLFYSVGIGQISSEVPQNLSASRPQDRQFILSSKKLLLSDSGFYLCAWSVGIYGYTFGSGTRLTVV.

The table lists this clonotype with a few counts. The chain joins TRBV20-1 to TRBJ2-7, with 10 bases matching TRBD1. The CDR3 contains 15 residues. The trim removed 3 bases at V and 6 bases at J, leaving 11 bases unmatched. Looked up from germline, CDR1 is DFQATT and CDR2 is SNEGSKA (reference sequence). The CDR3 coding sequence is TGCAGTGCTAGCGCCGCCGAGACAGGGGGCGTCGAGCAGTACTTC. Translation gives CSASAAETGGVEQYF.

The table lists this clonotype with a few counts. The genes are TRBV6-4 and TRBJ2-3; 8 positions agree with TRBD2. The V and J ends lost 2 bases and 0 bases, in that order; junction bases with no gene match: 4. Germline V gene data show CDR1 as MRHNA and CDR2 as SNTAGT. CDR3 length: 16 amino acids. CDR3 coding DNA: TGTGCCAGCAGTGACGTAGCGGGGACCAGCACAGATACGCAGTATTTT. It codes for CASSDVAGTSTDTQYF.

Many counts were recorded for this clonotype. The chain is built from TRBV5-1 and TRBJ2-5; 13 bases line up with TRBD2. With 3 bases clipped from V and 4 bases from J, the junction kept 9 bases outside the gene matches. The CDR3 loop spans 17 amino acids. Germline V gene data show CDR1 as SGHRS and CDR2 as YFSETQ. CDR3 bases: TGCGCCAGCAGCTATGGACTAGCGGGGGCCGAGGCAGAGACCCAGTACTTC. As protein: CASSYGLAGAEAETQYF. Supplemented by reference TRBV5-1 and TRBJ2-5, the full variable domain reads KAGVTQTPRYLIKTRGQQVTLSCSPISGHRSVSWYQQTPGQGLQFLFEYFSETQRNKGNFPGRFSGRQFSNSRSEMNVSTLELGDSALYLCASSYGLAGAEAETQYFGPGTRLLVL.

This chain joins TRBV6-1 and TRBJ2-7; a possible D gene is TRBD2 (5 bases). V was shortened by 6 bases and J by 10 bases, with 13 bases between the two germline ends. Germline-derived CDR1 and CDR2 are MNHNS and SASEGT. There are 11 residues in the CDR3. DNA of the CDR3: TGTGCCAGCAGGGGTGCGGAGGCCCAGTACTTC. Translated: CASRGAEAQYF.

As concerns this clonotype: This could be a read error, since a much larger clone is one nucleotide away. V gene TRBV7-2 combines with J gene TRBJ1-2; D is uncertain. CDR1 is SGHTA, CDR2 FQGNSA, per germline. CDR3 size: 13 residues. V gave up 5 bases and J gave up 4 bases, with 11 bases separating them. The CDR3 DNA sequence: TGTGCCAGCAGCCGGGGTGCTTGCTATGGCTACACCTTC. Protein: CASSRGACYGYTF.

This clonotype was seen a few times. This chain links TRBV11-1 with TRBJ2-3; no reliable D call. The CDR3 has 14 residues. Trimming pared 3 bases from V and 9 bases from J, leaving 16 bases between. The germline gives CDR1 SGHAT, CDR2 FQDESV (reference sequence). The CDR3 protein is CASSFGRLEQTQYF. The DNA for the CDR3 is TGTGCCAGCAGCTTCGGGCGTCTGGAGCAAACGCAGTATTTT.

A few counts support this clonotype. This chain uses TRBV25-1 with TRBJ2-7, with D perhaps given as TRBD1 or TRBD2 (5 bases each). CDR1 and CDR2 (germline): MGHDK, SYGVNS. Between the trimmed V and J ends, which lost 5 bases and 7 bases, there was a span of 18 bases. This CDR3 has 14 amino acids. CDR3 bases: TGTGCCAGCAGTTCAAATTACGGGGCTCTAGAGCAGTACTTC. It codes for CASSSNYGALEQYF.

In its sample, this clonotype was seen many times. The chain links TRBV5-1 to TRBJ2-1; no reliable D call. Germline CDR1 and CDR2: SGHRS and YFSETQ. There are 12 residues in the CDR3. V was clipped by 0 bases and J by 10 bases, with 8 bases between them. CDR3 sequence (DNA): TGCGCCAGCAGCTTGGCGCTAGAAGAGCAGTTCTTC. It yields the protein CASSLALEEQFF.

This clonotype was seen a few times. The genes are TRBV28 and TRBJ2-7, with TRBD2 as a possible D gene (7 bases). The CDR3 runs to 15 residues. The V end was cut by 5 bases, the J end by 5 bases, with 19 bases between. Germline CDR1 MDHEN, CDR2 SYDVKM. CDR3 amino acids: CASSPRHGGRHEQYF. The CDR3 DNA is TGTGCCAGCAGTCCTCGACACGGGGGGCGCCACGAGCAGTACTTC.

The rearrangement uses TRBV30 and TRBJ2-1; tentative D call: TRBD1 (7 bases). V was cut by 5 bases and J by 7 bases, with 12 bases left in between. The CDR3 consists of 12 residues. The germline gives CDR1 GTSNPN, CDR2 SVGIG (reference sequence). In DNA, the CDR3 is TGTGCCTGGGGCGGGACAGCTAATGAGCAGTTCTTC. As protein: CAWGGTANEQFF. The full variable domain, in which reference TRBV30 and TRBJ2-1 provide the parts outside the CDR3, is SQTIHQWPATLVQPVGSPLSLECTVEGTSNPNLYWYRQAAGRGLQLLFYSVGIGQISSEVPQNLSASRPQDRQFILSSKKLLLSDSGFYLCAWGGTANEQFFGPGTRLTVL.

This clonotype came up many times. The chain uses TRBV9 and TRBJ2-5; 12 bases align to TRBD2. CDR3 length: 15 residues. Germline CDR1 reads SGDLS; CDR2 reads YYNGEE. V trimming: 7 bases; J trimming: 5 bases; junction bases outside the gene matches: 9. CDR3 nucleotides: TGTGCCAGCGCCGCTAGCGGGGGGGTAGTGGAGACCCAGTACTTC. It is translated as CASAASGGVVETQYF.

The chain has TRBV20-1 and TRBJ1-5; unclear D gene. CDR1 is DFQATT and CDR2 is SNEGSKA in the germline V gene (reference sequence). The CDR3 extends over 13 amino acids. V was clipped by 3 bases and J by 3 bases, with 9 bases between them. The CDR3 bases are TGCAGTGCTAGCTCAGGCCCCAATCAGCCCCAGCATTTT. Its protein is CSASSGPNQPQHF.